One and the same sample provided the 9 T cell receptor beta chains below, sequenced in a study of blood T cell repertoires in COVID-19. Data came from immunoSEQ multiplex PCR; TCRdb stores just in-frame clones and leaves some out. The sample has 130,000 to 150,000 clones, roughly 84% seen once. Specimen: PBMCs or T cells enriched from blood (not recorded which). These receptors all come from a woman in her forties or fifties who had been exposed to COVID-19.

In its sample, this clone was seen once. This chain connects TRBV5-1 to TRBJ2-5; a weak D match, TRBD2 (7 bases). The CDR3 is 14 residues long. Germline CDR1 SGHRS, CDR2 YFSETQ. The V and J ends lost 1 base and 5 bases respectively, with 12 bases between them. The CDR3 here is CASSLTGGRETQYF. The CDR3 nucleotides read TGCGCCAGCAGCTTGACGGGGGGCCGTGAGACCCAGTACTTC.

The V call is TRBV5-1, the J call TRBJ2-3; TRBD2 matches 14 bases. Germline values: CDR1 SGHRS, CDR2 YFSETQ. This CDR3 comprises 18 residues. V dropped 3 bases and J dropped 2; count of bases not matched to a gene: 8. CDR3 loop: CASSSGLAGGVPTDTQYF. The DNA for the CDR3 is TGCGCCAGCAGCTCCGGACTAGCGGGGGGCGTCCCCACAGATACGCAGTATTTT.

The chain is built from TRBV10-3 and TRBJ2-3; D perhaps matches TRBD2 (6 bases). Trimming pared 7 bases from V and 4 bases from J, leaving 18 bases between. The CDR3 length is 15 residues. Germline V gene sequence: CDR1 ENHRY, CDR2 SYGVKD. CDR3 DNA: TGTGCCATCAATCCGGGACTCGACGTTTCAGATACGCAGTATTTT. Translation: CAINPGLDVSDTQYF.

The chain is built from TRBV6-1 and TRBJ1-2; weak D call: TRBD1 (6 bases). Trimming took 3 bases from V and 8 from J, leaving 19 bases between them. Germline values: CDR1 MNHNS, CDR2 SASEGT. CDR3 length equals 15 residues. The CDR3 bases are TGTGCCAGCAGTGAGGGGGCAAATAAGCCGTACGGCTACACCTTC. Translation gives CASSEGANKPYGYTF.

With regard to this clone: Other DNA sequences of this sample code for an identical CDR3. This chain connects TRBV9 to TRBJ2-5; 8 nucleotides agree with TRBD2. This CDR3 has 16 amino acids. Germline V gene sequence: CDR1 SGDLS, CDR2 YYNGEE. The trim removed 0 bases at V and 2 bases at J, leaving 6 bases unmatched. The CDR3 loop reads CASSVAAGGHQETQYF. In DNA form, the CDR3 reads TGTGCCAGCAGCGTAGCCGCGGGGGGACATCAAGAGACCCAGTACTTC. The variable domain in full, completed from reference TRBV9 and TRBJ2-5, reads DSGVTQTPKHLITATGQRVTLRCSPRSGDLSVYWYQQSLDQGLQFLIQYYNGEERAKGNILERFSAQQFPDLHSELNLSSLELGDSALYFCASSVAAGGHQETQYFGPGTRLLVL.

The chain links TRBV6-1 to TRBJ1-3; a possible D gene is TRBD1 (6 bases). CDR1 is MNHNS and CDR2 is SASEGT in the germline V gene. The CDR3 is 16 residues long. V was clipped by 4 bases and J by 0 bases, with 13 bases between them. The CDR3 is CASSGYGTTSGNTIYF. CDR3 coding DNA: TGTGCCAGCAGTGGTTACGGGACAACCTCTGGAAACACCATATATTTT.

The chain has TRBV13 and TRBJ2-1; 7 bases align to TRBD2. Losses at the gene ends were 4 bases for V and 6 bases for J; bases not matched to a gene: 9. The V gene's germline CDR1 is PRHDT and CDR2 FYEKMQ (reference sequence). This CDR3 region has 15 residues. The CDR3 DNA sequence: TGTGCCAGCAGCTCAAGCGGGACTTTAAGCAATGAGCAGTTCTTC. Encoded protein: CASSSSGTLSNEQFF.

This clone has a handful of counts. This chain links TRBV16 with TRBJ1-1, with TRBD1 identical over 8 bases. V lost 4 bases, J lost 1 base, and 2 bases stayed unmatched. Germline V gene lookup returns CDR1 KGHSY and CDR2 FQNENV. There are 14 residues in the CDR3. CDR3 sequence (DNA): TGTGCCAGCAGCCCCGGGACAGGGAACACTGAAGCTTTCTTT. The encoded protein is CASSPGTGNTEAFF.

The genes are TRBV3-1 (or the pseudogene TRBV3-2) and TRBJ1-5; TRBD1 might be the D (5 bases). Germline V gives CDR1 LGHDT, CDR2 YNNKEL (reference sequence). Trimming removed 1 base at V and 0 bases at J, with 16 bases between. This CDR3 contains 18 residues. The CDR3 loop reads CASSQVPLQDHSNQPQHF. As DNA, the CDR3 is TGTGCCAGCAGCCAAGTTCCCCTACAGGACCATAGCAATCAGCCCCAGCATTTT.